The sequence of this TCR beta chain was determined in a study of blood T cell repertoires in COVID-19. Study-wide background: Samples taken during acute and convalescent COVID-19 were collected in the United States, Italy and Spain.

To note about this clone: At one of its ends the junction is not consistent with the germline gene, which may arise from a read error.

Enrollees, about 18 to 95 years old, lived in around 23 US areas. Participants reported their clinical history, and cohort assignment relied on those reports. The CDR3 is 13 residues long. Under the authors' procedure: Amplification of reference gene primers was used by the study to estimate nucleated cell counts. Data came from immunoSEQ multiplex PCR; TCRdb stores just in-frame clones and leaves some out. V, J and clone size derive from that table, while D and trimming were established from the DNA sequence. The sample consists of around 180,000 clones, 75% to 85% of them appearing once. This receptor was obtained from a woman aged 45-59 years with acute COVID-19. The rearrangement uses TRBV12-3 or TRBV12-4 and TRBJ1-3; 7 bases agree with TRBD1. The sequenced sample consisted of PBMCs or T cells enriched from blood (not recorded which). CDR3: CASSPTGQPDGNF. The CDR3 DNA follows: TGTGCCAGCAGTCCGACAGGGCAGCCTGACGGGAATTTT.